This TCR beta chain was retrieved from a study of T cell clonality in common variable immunodeficiency (dated by TCRdb to about 2015). Most of the CVID patients and most of the healthy controls were of Caucasian heritage. From each donor, about 5 to 8 ml of heparinized peripheral whole blood was collected. Genomic DNA from adults with common variable immune deficiency (CVID) and from healthy adult controls was the source for sequencing TCRbeta CDR3 repertoires. There were about 22 healthy adult volunteers in the control group (around 12 female and some ten male), ranging in age from about 23 to 75 years, with a mean age of roughly 35. Diluted blood was density-centrifuged over Hypaque 1077 or Ficoll-Paque to isolate peripheral blood mononuclear cells. Genomic DNA was obtained from unsorted mononuclear cells using either Qiagen column purification or a centrifugation-based method. After removal of 3 bases from V and 4 bases from J, the junction retains 3 bases not matched to a gene. From a lookup of the germline V gene, CDR1 and CDR2 are SGHDT and YYEEEE. The CDR3 runs 14 amino acids, cysteine and phenylalanine included. Part of the CDR3 DNA is given, 33 bases translated from base 1.

General study outcomes and caveats: Although equal DNA input was used, an average of about 85,000 unique sequences per sample was obtained for controls, compared with about 29,000 for CVID samples. Increased TCRbeta clonality was found in CVID subjects compared with healthy controls (t-test p = 0.018), with the increase being most characteristic of about a third of subjects. Correlations of repertoire features with clinical complications were constrained by heterogeneity among patients within the CVID cohort. CVID subjects shared fewer TCRbeta clones with each other than healthy controls did (p < 0.0001). CVID TCRbeta sequences reportedly showed fewer deletions and N-nucleotide insertions and lacked highly modified clones with 13 or more V deletions. According to the authors, finding the cause of the higher clonality in CVID would require sequencing the repertoires of T cell subpopulations.

This clone appeared many times. Its antigen remains undetermined. Coverage ceases 3 residues before the CDR3 finishes, and the germline J gene fills in the end. Equivalent amounts of genomic DNA from CVID and control samples were used as sequencing input. For every sample, a 60 bp segment covering the rearranged TCRbeta CDR3 region was amplified and then sequenced. The immunoSEQ assay, a bias-corrected multiplex PCR combined with high-throughput sequencing, was used to amplify TCRbeta. For the original study's pipeline: Every unique nucleotide sequence was considered a clone and was annotated with V, D and J genes, copy number and frequency. Sequences were labeled productive if in frame, and non-productive if out of frame or containing stop codons. As previously described, clonality was calculated on the basis of Shannon's entropy. The predicted amino acid sequences of productive clones were used to derive the mean CDR3 Kyte-Doolittle hydropathy. Using the R hclust function, scaled V gene usage was clustered hierarchically with Manhattan distance and complete linkage. To assess clone sharing by CDR3 amino acid sequence, 12 repertoires per group were resampled over 100 rounds. Repertoires were searched for 70 published EBV-specific and a few hundred published CMV-specific TCRbeta sequences. After two CVID samples that produced fewer than 10,000 sequences were dropped from the analysis, 42 CVID repertoires remained. TCRdb stores this immuneACCESS table with in-frame sequences only. Part of the clones is absent; in the studies checked, under half of the shortfall reflects unresolved V genes, and no reason is known for the rest. D and trimming were read from the DNA, whereas the V and J calls and clone size are those reported in that table. The sample comprises around 30,000 clones, and every one was counted more than once. Together, the top ten hold 3.5% to 4% of the sample.

The sequence joins TRBV5-6 to TRBJ2-7; 11 bases in the junction line up with TRBD2. This clonotype originated in a person aged 18-69 years in good health. Sequenced input: peripheral blood mononuclear cells. The CDR3 DNA, read in part, is TGTGCCAGCAGCTATAGCGGGGGGGCTTACGAG. Translation gives CASSYSGGAYE. The CDR3, in full, reads CASSYSGGAYEQYF.